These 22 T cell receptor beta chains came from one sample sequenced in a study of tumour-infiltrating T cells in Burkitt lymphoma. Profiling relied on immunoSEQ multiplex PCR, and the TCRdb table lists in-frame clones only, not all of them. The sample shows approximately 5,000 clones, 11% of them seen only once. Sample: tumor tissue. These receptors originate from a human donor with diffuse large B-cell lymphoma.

The CDR3 reads CASSVFYEQYF. CDR3 coding DNA: TGTGCCAGCAGTGTTTTCTACGAGCAGTACTTC. The chain combines TRBV25-1 with TRBJ2-5; D gene ambiguous. TRBJ2-7 matches the DNA end more closely, so the J call is doubtful. Per germline, CDR1 MGHDK and CDR2 SYGVNS. The CDR3 has 11 residues.

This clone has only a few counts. This chain's CDR3 is CASSLWSINSPLHF. The CDR3 nucleotides read TGTGCCAGCAGTTTATGGAGCATAAATTCACCCCTCCACTTT. This chain joins TRBV28 and TRBJ1-6; D ambiguous. From germline, CDR1 is MDHEN and CDR2 SYDVKM. CDR3 size: 14 residues. Trimming removed 0 bases from V and 7 bases from J, with 7 bases in between.

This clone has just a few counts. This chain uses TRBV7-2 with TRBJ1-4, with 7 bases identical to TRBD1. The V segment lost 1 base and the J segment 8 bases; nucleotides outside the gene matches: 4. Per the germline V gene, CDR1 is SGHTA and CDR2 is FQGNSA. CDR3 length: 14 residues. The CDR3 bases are TGTGCCAGCAGCTTAGGGACAGGTGGGGAAAAACTGTTTTTT. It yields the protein CASSLGTGGEKLFF.

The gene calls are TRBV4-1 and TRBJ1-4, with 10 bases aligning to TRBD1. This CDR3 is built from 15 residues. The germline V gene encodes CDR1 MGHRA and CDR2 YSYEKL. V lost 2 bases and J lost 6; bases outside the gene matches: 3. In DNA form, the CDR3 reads TGCGCCAGCAGCCAAACCGGACAGGGGGATGAAAAACTGTTTTTT. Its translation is CASSQTGQGDEKLFF.

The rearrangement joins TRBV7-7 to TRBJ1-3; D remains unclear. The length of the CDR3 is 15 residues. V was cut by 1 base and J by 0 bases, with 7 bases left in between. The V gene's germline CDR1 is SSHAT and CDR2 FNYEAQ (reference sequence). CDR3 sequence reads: CASSLDNFSGNTIYF. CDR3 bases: TGTGCCAGCAGCTTAGACAATTTCTCTGGAAACACCATATATTTT.

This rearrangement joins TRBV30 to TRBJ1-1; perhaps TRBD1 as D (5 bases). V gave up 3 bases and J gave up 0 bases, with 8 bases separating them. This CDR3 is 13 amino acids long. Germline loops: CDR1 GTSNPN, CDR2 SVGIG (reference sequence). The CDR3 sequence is CAWSRAMNTEAFF. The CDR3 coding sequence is TGTGCCTGGAGCAGGGCAATGAACACTGAAGCTTTCTTT.

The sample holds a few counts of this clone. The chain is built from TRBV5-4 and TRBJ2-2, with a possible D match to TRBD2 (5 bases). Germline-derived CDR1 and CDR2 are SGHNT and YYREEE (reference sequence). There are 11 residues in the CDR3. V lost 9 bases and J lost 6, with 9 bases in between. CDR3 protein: CATQEAGELFF. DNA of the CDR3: TGTGCCACCCAGGAGGCCGGGGAGCTGTTTTTT. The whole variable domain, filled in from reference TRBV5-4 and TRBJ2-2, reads ETGVTQSPTHLIKTRGQQVTLRCSSQSGHNTVSWYQQALGQGPQFIFQYYREEENGRGNFPPRFSGLQFPNYSSELNVNALELDDSALYLCATQEAGELFFGEGSRLTVL.

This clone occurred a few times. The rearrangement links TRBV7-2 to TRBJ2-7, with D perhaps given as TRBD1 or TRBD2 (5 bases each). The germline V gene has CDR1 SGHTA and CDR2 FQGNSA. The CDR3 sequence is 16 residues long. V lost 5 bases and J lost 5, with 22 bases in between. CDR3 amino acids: CASSVSPGTLGNEQYF. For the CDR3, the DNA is TGTGCCAGCAGCGTCAGTCCGGGGACCCTCGGGAACGAGCAGTACTTC.

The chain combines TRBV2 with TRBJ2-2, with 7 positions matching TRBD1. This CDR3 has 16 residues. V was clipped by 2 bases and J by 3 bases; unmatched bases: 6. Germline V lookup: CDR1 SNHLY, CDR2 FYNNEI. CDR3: CASSESETGYTGELFF. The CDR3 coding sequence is TGTGCCAGCAGTGAATCGGAGACAGGGTACACCGGGGAGCTGTTTTTT.

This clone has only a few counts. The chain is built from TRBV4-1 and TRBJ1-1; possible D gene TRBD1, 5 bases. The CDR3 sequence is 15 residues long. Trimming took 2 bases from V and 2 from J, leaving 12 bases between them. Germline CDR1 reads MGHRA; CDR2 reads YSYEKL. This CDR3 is CASSQPGTLNTEAFF. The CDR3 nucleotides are TGCGCCAGCAGCCAACCCGGGACCTTAAACACTGAAGCTTTCTTT.

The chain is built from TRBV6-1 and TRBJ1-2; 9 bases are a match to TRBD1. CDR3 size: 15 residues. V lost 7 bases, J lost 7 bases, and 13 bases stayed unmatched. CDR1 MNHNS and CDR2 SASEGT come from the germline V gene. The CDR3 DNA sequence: TGTGCCAGCAAAACCGGGACAGGGAGTTTTGGTGGCTACACCTTC. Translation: CASKTGTGSFGGYTF.

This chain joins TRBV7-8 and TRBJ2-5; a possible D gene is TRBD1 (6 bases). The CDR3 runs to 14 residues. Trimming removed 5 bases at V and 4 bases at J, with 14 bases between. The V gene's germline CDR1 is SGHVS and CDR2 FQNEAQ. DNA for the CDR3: TGTGCCAGCAGCCAGGGGAAAGGGCGAGAGACCCAGTACTTC. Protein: CASSQGKGRETQYF.

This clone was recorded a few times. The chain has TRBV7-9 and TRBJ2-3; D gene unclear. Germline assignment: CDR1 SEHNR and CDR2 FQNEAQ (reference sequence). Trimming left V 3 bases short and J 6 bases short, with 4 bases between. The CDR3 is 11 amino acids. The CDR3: CASSFSDTQYF. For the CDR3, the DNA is TGTGCCAGCAGCTTCTCCGATACGCAGTATTTT.

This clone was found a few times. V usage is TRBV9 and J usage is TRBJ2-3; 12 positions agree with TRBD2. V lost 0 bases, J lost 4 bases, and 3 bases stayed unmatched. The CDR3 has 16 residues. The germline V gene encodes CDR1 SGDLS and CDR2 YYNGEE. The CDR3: CASSVGSSGGADTQYF. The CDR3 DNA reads TGTGCCAGCAGCGTAGGGTCTAGCGGGGGGGCAGATACGCAGTATTTT.

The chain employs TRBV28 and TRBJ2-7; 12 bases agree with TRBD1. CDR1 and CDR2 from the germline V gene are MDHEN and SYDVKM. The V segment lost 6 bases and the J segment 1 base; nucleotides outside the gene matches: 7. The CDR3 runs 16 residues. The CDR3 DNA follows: TGTGCCAGCAGCCCACCGGGACAGGGGGCATCCTACGAGCAGTACTTC. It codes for CASSPPGQGASYEQYF. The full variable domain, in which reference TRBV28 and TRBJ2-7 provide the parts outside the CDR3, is DVKVTQSSRYLVKRTGEKVFLECVQDMDHENMFWYRQDPGLGLRLIYFSYDVKMKEKGDIPEGYSVSREKKERFSLILESASTNQTSMYLCASSPPGQGASYEQYFGPGTRLTVT.

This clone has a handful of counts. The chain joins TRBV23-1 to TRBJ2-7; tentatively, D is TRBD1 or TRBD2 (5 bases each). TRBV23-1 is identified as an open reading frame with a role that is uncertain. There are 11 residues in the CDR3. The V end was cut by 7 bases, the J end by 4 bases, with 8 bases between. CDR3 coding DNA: TGCGCCAGCACGGGACGTTACGAGCAGTACTTC. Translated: CASTGRYEQYF.

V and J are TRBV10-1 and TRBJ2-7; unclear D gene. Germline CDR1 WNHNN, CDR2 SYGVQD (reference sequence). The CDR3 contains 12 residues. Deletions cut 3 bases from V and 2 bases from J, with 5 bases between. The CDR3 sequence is CASSESAYEQYF. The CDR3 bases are TGCGCCAGCAGTGAATCCGCCTACGAGCAGTACTTC.

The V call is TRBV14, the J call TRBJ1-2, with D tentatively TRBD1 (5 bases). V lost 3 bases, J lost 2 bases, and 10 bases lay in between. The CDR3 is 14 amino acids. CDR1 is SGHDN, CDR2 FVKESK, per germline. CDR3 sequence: CASSHLHRNYGYTF. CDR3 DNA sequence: TGTGCCAGCAGCCATTTGCACAGGAACTATGGCTACACCTTC.

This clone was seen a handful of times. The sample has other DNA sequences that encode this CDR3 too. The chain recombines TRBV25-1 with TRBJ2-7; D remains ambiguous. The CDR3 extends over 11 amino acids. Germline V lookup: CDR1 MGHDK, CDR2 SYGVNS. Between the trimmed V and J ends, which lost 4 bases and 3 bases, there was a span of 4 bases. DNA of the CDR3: TGTGCCAGCAGTGTTTTCTACGAGCAGTACTTC. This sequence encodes CASSVFYEQYF.

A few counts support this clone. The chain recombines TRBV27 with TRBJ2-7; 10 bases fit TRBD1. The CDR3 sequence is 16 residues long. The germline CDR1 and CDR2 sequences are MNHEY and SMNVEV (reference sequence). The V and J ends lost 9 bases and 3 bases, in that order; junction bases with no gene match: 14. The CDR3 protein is CASTSGTGVDRYEQYF. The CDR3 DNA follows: TGTGCCAGTACTTCCGGGACAGGGGTTGACCGCTACGAGCAGTACTTC.

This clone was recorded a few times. CDR3 amino acids: CASSLISGNTEAFF. CDR3 bases: TGTGCCAGCAGTCTTATTTCGGGGAACACTGAAGCTTTCTTT. V is TRBV6-1 and J is TRBJ1-1; D remains ambiguous. Germline values: CDR1 MNHNS, CDR2 SASEGT. The ends were cut back, 5 bases at V and 1 base at J, with 11 bases in the middle. The CDR3 loop spans 14 amino acids.

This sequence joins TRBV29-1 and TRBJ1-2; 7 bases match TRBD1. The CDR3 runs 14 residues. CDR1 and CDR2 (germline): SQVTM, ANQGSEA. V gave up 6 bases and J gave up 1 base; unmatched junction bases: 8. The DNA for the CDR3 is TGCAGCGTCCAGATGGCAGGGGGTAACTATGGCTACACCTTC. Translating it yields CSVQMAGGNYGYTF.